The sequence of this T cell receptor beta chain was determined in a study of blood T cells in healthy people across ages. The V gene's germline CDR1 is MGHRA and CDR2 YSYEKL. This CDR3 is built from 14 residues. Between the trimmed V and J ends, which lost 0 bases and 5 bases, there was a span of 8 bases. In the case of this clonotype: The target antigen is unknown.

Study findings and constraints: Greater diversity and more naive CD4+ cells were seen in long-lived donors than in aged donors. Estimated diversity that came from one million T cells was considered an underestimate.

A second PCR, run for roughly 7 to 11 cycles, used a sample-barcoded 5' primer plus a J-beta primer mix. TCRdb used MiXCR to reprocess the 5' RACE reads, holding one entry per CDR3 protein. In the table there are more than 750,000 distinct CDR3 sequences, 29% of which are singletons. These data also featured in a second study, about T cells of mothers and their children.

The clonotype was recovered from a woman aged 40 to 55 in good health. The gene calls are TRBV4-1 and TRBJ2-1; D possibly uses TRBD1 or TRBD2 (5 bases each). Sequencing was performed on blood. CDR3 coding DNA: TGCGCCAGCAGCCAAGATCGAGGGGACAATGAGCAGTTCTTC. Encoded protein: CASSQDRGDNEQFF.